These 7 T cell receptor beta chains came from one sample sequenced in a study of T-cell reconstitution after alpha-beta-depleted transplantation in children (dated by TCRdb to 2015 to 2016). The treatment or condition label for this specimen denotes: allogeneic hematopoietic cell transplantation with graft depleted of TCRalphabeta T cells and CD19 B cells. Library prep was done by PCR. TCRdb shows the sequencer as Illumina HiSeq 2500. To normalize quantification of the TCRbeta repertoire, the TCR libraries were built with molecular barcoding that relied on unique molecular identifiers. TCRdb reran the public reads through fastp at Q25 and MiXCR, keeping productive beta chains. Each record represents a unique CDR3 protein, reported with the most common genes and DNA among its rows. A total of some 76,000 distinct CDR3 sequences appear in this sample, roughly a tenth of them only once. 13% of the sample belongs to the ten largest clones.

Sequenced here: PBMCs, sampled before TCRalphabeta/CD19-depleted stem cell transplant. These receptors were collected from a boy aged 10-17 years with acute myeloid leukemia, due to receive a stem cell transplant.

There are many counts of this clonotype. This chain links TRBV25-1 with TRBJ2-3; a possible D gene is TRBD1 (5 bases). This CDR3 contains 16 residues. V lost 5 bases, J lost 2 bases, and 17 bases lay in between. Germline loops: CDR1 MGHDK, CDR2 SYGVNS. The CDR3 nucleotides are TGTGCCAGCAGTCCCCAAGGGGTGGCAGACACAGATACGCAGTATTTT. Translated: CASSPQGVADTDTQYF.

In this sample, this clonotype turned up a few times. The CDR3 bases are TGTGCCATGAGCTTGGTGGCTAGCGGGAGGAATGAGCAGTTCTTC. This translates into CAMSLVASGRNEQFF. The chain carries TRBV5-3 and TRBJ2-1; TRBD2 agrees at 11 bases. TRBV5-3 has ORF status, its function being uncertain. This CDR3 has 15 residues. After removal of 9 bases from V and 7 bases from J, the junction contained 12 bases not matched to a gene.

This clonotype was seen repeatedly, ten times or more. The chain recombines TRBV5-6 with TRBJ1-5; weak D call: TRBD1 (5 bases). Looked up from germline, CDR1 is SGHDT and CDR2 is YYEEEE. Trimming took off 4 bases at V and 3 bases at J, with 17 bases between the two ends. This CDR3 region has 16 residues. CDR3 loop: CASSRGGPTFNQPQHF. DNA for the CDR3: TGTGCCAGCAGCCGGGGGGGACCAACCTTCAATCAGCCCCAGCATTTT.

The table lists this clonotype with many counts. The rearrangement uses TRBV12-3 or TRBV12-4 and TRBJ2-3, with unresolved D. The ends were cut back, 5 bases at V and 0 bases at J, with 3 bases in the middle. The CDR3 spans 12 residues. The CDR3 here is CASSQSTDTQYF. The DNA for the CDR3 is TGTGCCAGCAGTCAAAGCACAGATACGCAGTATTTT.

This clonotype was seen ten or more times. J is TRBJ2-3 and V is TRBV5-1; a possible D gene is TRBD2 (6 bases). Germline V gives CDR1 SGHRS, CDR2 YFSETQ. CDR3 size: 14 residues. The V end lost 4 bases, the J end lost 5 bases, and 14 bases lay between the germline ends. The CDR3 loop is CASSMEGQGDTQYF. In DNA form, the CDR3 reads TGCGCCAGCAGCATGGAGGGGCAAGGAGATACGCAGTATTTT.

This clonotype was seen a single time. The V gene is TRBV7-9, the J gene TRBJ2-7; D possibly corresponds to TRBD2 (6 bases). The germline V gene encodes CDR1 SEHNR and CDR2 FQNEAQ (reference sequence). V gave up 3 bases and J gave up 4 bases, with 16 bases separating them. CDR3 size: 15 residues. CDR3 region: CASSFDGGPSYEQYV. The CDR3 region has the DNA TGTGCCAGCAGCTTTGACGGGGGTCCATCATACGAGCAGTACGTC.

Ten or more counts support this clonotype. The chain links TRBV7-8 to TRBJ2-1, with 9 bases matching TRBD2. Looked up from germline, CDR1 is SGHVS and CDR2 is FQNEAQ. V gave up 6 bases and J gave up 1 base; unmatched junction bases: 4. The CDR3 consists of 15 residues. The CDR3 nucleotides are TGTGCCAGCAGTCAGAGCGGGAGGTCCTACAATGAGCAGTTCTTC. Its protein product is CASSQSGRSYNEQFF.